This T cell receptor (beta chain) comes out of a study of identifying expanded T cells in peripheral blood. Findings and caveats of the study: Across healthy donors, higher total template counts meant significantly greater approximately two-week count variance. Differentially abundant clones: around 1.2 between replicates, about 17 at two to three weeks, around 19 at four.

No infections or other immune events were documented during collection. This clone appeared a single time. The target antigen is unknown. An end of the junction does not agree with germline; a read error may underlie this. The CDR3 has 8 residues. Some clones are missing from TCRdb's copy, which holds only in-frame ones; the method was immunoSEQ multiplex PCR. This repertoire shows over 45,000 clones, over 75% found once; its top ten account for roughly a sixth. This receptor was obtained from a person between 18 and 69 years old in good health. This chain joins TRBV6-7 and TRBJ1-2; perhaps TRBD1 as D (5 bases). Being an ORF, TRBV6-7 has a function that is uncertain. The specimen sequenced was blood. CDR3 bases: TGTGCCAGCAGTCGGGGACTTTTC. Residues: CASSRGLF.